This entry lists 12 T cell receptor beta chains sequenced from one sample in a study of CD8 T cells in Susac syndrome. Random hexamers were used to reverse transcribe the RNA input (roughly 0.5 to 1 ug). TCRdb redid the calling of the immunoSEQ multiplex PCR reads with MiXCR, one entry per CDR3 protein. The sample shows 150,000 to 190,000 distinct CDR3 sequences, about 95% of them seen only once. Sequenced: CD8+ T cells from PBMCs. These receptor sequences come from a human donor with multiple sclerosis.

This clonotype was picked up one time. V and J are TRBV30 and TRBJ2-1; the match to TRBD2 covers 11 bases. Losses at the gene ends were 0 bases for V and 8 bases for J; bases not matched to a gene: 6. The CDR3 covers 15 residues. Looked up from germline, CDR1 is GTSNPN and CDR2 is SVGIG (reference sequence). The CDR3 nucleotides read TGTGCCTGGAGTGTACTTACTAGCGGGGGCGATGAGCAGTTCTTC. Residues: CAWSVLTSGGDEQFF.

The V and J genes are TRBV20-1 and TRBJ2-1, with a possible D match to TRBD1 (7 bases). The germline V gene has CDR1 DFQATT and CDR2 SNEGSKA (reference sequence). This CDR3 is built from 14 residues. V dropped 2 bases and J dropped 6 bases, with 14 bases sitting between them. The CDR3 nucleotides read TGCAGTGCTAGAAAGACCCAGGGGGGCAATGAGCAGTTCTTC. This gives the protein CSARKTQGGNEQFF.

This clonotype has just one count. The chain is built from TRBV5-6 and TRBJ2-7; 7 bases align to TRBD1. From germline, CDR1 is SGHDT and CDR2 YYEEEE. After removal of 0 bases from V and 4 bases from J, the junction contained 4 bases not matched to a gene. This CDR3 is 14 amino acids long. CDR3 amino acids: CASSLGQGFYEQYF. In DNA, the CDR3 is TGTGCCAGCAGCTTGGGACAGGGATTTTACGAGCAGTACTTC.

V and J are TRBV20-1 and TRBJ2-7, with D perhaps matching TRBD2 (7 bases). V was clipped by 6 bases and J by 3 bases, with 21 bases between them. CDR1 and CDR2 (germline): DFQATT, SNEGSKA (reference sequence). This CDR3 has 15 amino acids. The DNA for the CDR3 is TGCAGTGCCATAGGGGGGGGAAGTAGTTTCTACGAGCAGTACTTC. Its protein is CSAIGGGSSFYEQYF.

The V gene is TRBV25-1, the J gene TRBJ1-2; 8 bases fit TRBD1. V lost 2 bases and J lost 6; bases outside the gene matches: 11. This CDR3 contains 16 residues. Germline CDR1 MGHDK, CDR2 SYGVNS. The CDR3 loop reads CASSESDRGSADGYTF. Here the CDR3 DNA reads TGTGCCAGCAGTGAAAGCGACAGGGGAAGTGCCGATGGCTACACCTTC.

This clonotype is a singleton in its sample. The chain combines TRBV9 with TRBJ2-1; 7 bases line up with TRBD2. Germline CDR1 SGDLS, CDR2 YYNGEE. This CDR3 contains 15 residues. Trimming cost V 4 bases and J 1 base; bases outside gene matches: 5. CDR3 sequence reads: CASSSGLVSYNEQFF. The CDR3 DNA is TGTGCCAGCAGCTCTGGACTAGTATCCTACAATGAGCAGTTCTTC.

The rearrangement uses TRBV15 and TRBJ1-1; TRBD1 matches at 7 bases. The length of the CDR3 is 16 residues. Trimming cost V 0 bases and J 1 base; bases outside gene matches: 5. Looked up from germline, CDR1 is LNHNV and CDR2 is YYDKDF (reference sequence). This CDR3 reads CATSRDQGGGNTEAFF. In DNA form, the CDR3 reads TGTGCCACCAGCAGAGATCAGGGGGGAGGGAACACTGAAGCTTTCTTT.

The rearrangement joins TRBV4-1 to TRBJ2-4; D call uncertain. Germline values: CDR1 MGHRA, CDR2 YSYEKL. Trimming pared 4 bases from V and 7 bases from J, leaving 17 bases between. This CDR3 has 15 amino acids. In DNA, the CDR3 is TGCGCCAGCAGCCCACTTGACTTGGTTGTGAACATTCAGTACTTC. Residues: CASSPLDLVVNIQYF.

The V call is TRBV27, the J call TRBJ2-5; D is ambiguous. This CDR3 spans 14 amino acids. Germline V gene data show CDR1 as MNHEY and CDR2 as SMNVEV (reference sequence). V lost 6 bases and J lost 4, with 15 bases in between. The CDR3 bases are TGTGCCAGCAGGCCTGTTGGTAGGGTAGAGACCCAGTACTTC. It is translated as CASRPVGRVETQYF.

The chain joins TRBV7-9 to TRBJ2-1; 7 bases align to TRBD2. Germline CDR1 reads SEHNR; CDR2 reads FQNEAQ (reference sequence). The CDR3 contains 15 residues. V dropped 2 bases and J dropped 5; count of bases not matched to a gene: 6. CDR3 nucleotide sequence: TGTGCCAGCAGCTTATATAGCGGGTCAGACAATGAGCAGTTCTTC. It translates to CASSLYSGSDNEQFF. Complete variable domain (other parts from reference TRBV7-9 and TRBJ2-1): DTGVSQNPRHKITKRGQNVTFRCDPISEHNRLYWYRQTLGQGPEFLTYFQNEAQLEKSRLLSDRFSAERPKGSFSTLEIQRTEQGDSAMYLCASSLYSGSDNEQFFGPGTRLTVL.

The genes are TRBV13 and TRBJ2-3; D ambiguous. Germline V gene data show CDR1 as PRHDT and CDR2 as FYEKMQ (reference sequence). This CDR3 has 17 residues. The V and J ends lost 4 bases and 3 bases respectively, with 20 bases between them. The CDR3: CASSSASGPGHTDTQYF. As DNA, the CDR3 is TGTGCCAGCAGCTCCGCCTCCGGCCCCGGCCATACAGATACGCAGTATTTT.

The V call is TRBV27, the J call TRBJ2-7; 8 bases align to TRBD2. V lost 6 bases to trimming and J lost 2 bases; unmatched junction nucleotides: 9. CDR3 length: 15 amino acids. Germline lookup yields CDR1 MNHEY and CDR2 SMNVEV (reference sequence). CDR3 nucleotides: TGTGCCAGCAGCCCTTTCGCGGGGGGCCCCTACGAGCAGTACTTC. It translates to CASSPFAGGPYEQYF.